This T cell receptor beta chain was captured by sequencing in a study of early T cells in non-severe SARS-CoV-2 infection. Study background: Chains were unpaired, as sequencing was done on bulk RNA from unsorted whole blood.

Germline loops: CDR1 MNHEY, CDR2 SMNVEV (reference sequence). CDR3 length: 15 amino acids. Trimming took off 2 bases at V and 0 bases at J, with 8 bases between the two ends. Individual cDNA molecules were tagged with unique molecular identifiers. TCRdb reanalysed the 5' RACE reads using MiXCR and keeps one entry per CDR3 protein. The data show 35,000 to 50,000 distinct CDR3 sequences, 5.5% to 6.5% seen once. At least ten counts were recorded for this clonotype. Its antigen is not identified. Whole-study findings and limits: Matching with VDJdb favored anti-spike CD8 responses (missing private and CD4 specificities).

The V and J genes are TRBV27 and TRBJ2-1, with D perhaps TRBD1 or TRBD2 (5 bases each). Sequences were obtained from whole blood. This sequence was found in an adult who was a healthcare worker with PCR-confirmed SARS-CoV-2 infection or an uninfected control (not recorded which). The CDR3: CASSLLGGSYNEQFF. CDR3 nucleotide sequence: TGTGCCAGCAGTTTACTTGGGGGCTCCTACAATGAGCAGTTCTTC.